These 23 T cell receptor beta chains came from one sample sequenced in a study of shared clonotypes between healthy human individuals. Libraries were prepared by immunoSEQ multiplex PCR; TCRdb keeps only in-frame clonotypes and omits some of them. The data show some 1,100,000 clones, approximately 80% seen once. Sequencing input: memory CD4+ T cells from PBMCs. Documented subset: CD45RA-negative fraction. These receptors were collected from a man between 18 and 35 years old in good health. Some clones in this sample may be carry-over from other donors' samples.

This sequence joins TRBV7-2 and TRBJ2-7; D not resolved. V dropped 5 bases and J dropped 3 bases, with 5 bases sitting between them. The CDR3 runs to 11 residues. Per germline, CDR1 SGHTA and CDR2 FQGNSA. The CDR3 DNA reads TGTGCCAGCAGCCTCATCTACGAGCAGTACTTC. It codes for CASSLIYEQYF. The full variable domain, in which reference TRBV7-2 and TRBJ2-7 provide the parts outside the CDR3, is GAGVSQSPSNKVTEKGKDVELRCDPISGHTALYWYRQSLGQGLEFLIYFQGNSAPDKSGLPSDRFSAERTGGSVSTLTIQRTQQEDSAVYLCASSLIYEQYFGPGTRLTVT.

CDR3 sequence reads: CASSPIGLRDTQYF. Written as DNA, the CDR3 is TGTGCCAGCAGCCCAATAGGATTGAGAGATACGCAGTATTTT. The V call is TRBV9, the J call TRBJ2-3; D gene unclear. The CDR3 consists of 14 residues. Trimming cost V 4 bases and J 5 bases, with 14 bases left between them. In germline, CDR1 is SGDLS, CDR2 YYNGEE.

The genes are TRBV28 and TRBJ1-4; D is possibly TRBD1 (6 bases). Trimming took 2 bases from V and 7 from J, leaving 14 bases between them. Per germline, CDR1 MDHEN and CDR2 SYDVKM. The CDR3 sequence is 15 residues long. The CDR3 sequence is CASSLAGGAGEKLFF. CDR3 nucleotides: TGTGCCAGCAGTTTAGCCGGGGGCGCTGGTGAAAAACTGTTTTTT.

The rearrangement joins TRBV14 to TRBJ2-3, with 7 bases lining up with TRBD1. The length of the CDR3 is 13 residues. V lost 4 bases and J lost 4; bases outside the gene matches: 2. Germline V gene lookup returns CDR1 SGHDN and CDR2 FVKESK. The chain's CDR3 is CASSPGTADTQYF. The CDR3 region has the DNA TGTGCCAGCAGCCCAGGGACAGCAGATACGCAGTATTTT.

This clone was detected only once. V and J are TRBV7-3 and TRBJ2-3; 12 nucleotides line up with TRBD2. The CDR3 spans 15 residues. Trimming cost V 5 bases and J 5 bases; bases outside gene matches: 5. Germline V CDR1 and CDR2: SGHTA, FQGTGA. The CDR3 is CASSLAGGPIDTQYF. Written as DNA, the CDR3 is TGTGCCAGCAGCCTAGCGGGAGGGCCAATAGATACGCAGTATTTT.

V is TRBV6-5 and J is TRBJ2-1; D possibly corresponds to TRBD1 (5 bases). The V and J ends lost 2 bases and 10 bases respectively, with 12 bases between them. The CDR3 has 13 residues. Germline V gene lookup returns CDR1 MNHEY and CDR2 SVGAGI. The CDR3 bases are TGTGCCAGCAGTTACACCGGTGCAGGGGAGCAGTTCTTC. As protein: CASSYTGAGEQFF.

The J gene is TRBJ2-7, the V gene TRBV9, with 8 bases aligning to TRBD1. Trimming removed 0 bases from V and 6 bases from J; junction bases left unmatched: 17. Germline CDR1 is SGDLS and CDR2 is YYNGEE. CDR3 length: 18 amino acids. CDR3 nucleotide sequence: TGTGCCAGCAGCGTAGGTGTGTGGGGCACAGGGGGTAATGGCGAGCAGTACTTC. This translates into CASSVGVWGTGGNGEQYF.

This clone occurred many times. The rearrangement links TRBV30 to TRBJ1-2, with D possibly matching TRBD1 (6 bases). The CDR3 totals 12 residues. CDR1 and CDR2 from the germline V gene are GTSNPN and SVGIG (reference sequence). The V end was cut by 2 bases, the J end by 11 bases, with 15 bases between. The CDR3 bases are TGTGCCTGGAGTACCGGACAGCCGAGTTACACCTTC. It encodes CAWSTGQPSYTF. The variable domain in full, with the rest retrieved from reference TRBV30 and TRBJ1-2, is SQTIHQWPATLVQPVGSPLSLECTVEGTSNPNLYWYRQAAGRGLQLLFYSVGIGQISSEVPQNLSASRPQDRQFILSSKKLLLSDSGFYLCAWSTGQPSYTFGSGTRLTVV.

The V gene is TRBV18, the J gene TRBJ2-1; 14 bases line up with TRBD2. V lost 8 bases and J lost 7; bases outside the gene matches: 10. From germline, CDR1 is KGHSH and CDR2 LQKENI. The CDR3 runs to 16 residues. This CDR3 reads CASVSGTSGSVNEQFF. CDR3 in DNA: TGTGCCAGCGTCTCCGGGACTAGCGGGAGTGTGAATGAGCAGTTCTTC.

The chain couples TRBV29-1 to TRBJ2-1; TRBD2 matches at 11 bases. The CDR3 totals 13 residues. V gave up 4 bases and J gave up 4 bases; unmatched junction bases: 0. The germline V gene has CDR1 SQVTM and CDR2 ANQGSEA. CDR3 DNA sequence: TGCAGCGTTGGGACTAGCGGGTACAATGAGCAGTTCTTC. The encoded protein is CSVGTSGYNEQFF.

This rearrangement joins TRBV29-1 to TRBJ2-1, with D possibly being TRBD1 (6 bases). Germline CDR1 reads SQVTM; CDR2 reads ANQGSEA. The CDR3 is 14 residues long. V was shortened by 5 bases and J by 4 bases, with 15 bases between the two germline ends. CDR3 loop: CSVPGRGYYNEQFF. CDR3 nucleotides: TGCAGCGTTCCAGGCAGGGGCTATTACAATGAGCAGTTCTTC.

Only one count was recorded for this clone. The chain has TRBV7-7 and TRBJ2-5, with a possible D match to TRBD1 (6 bases). V lost 5 bases and J 7 bases, leaving 8 bases between the germline ends. Looked up from germline, CDR1 is SSHAT and CDR2 is FNYEAQ (reference sequence). CDR3 length equals 11 residues. The DNA of the CDR3 is TGTGCCAGCAGCCAAGGGGGGACCCAGTACTTC. This encodes CASSQGGTQYF.

The CDR3 spells CASTPLANGYTF. The CDR3 nucleotides read TGTGCCAGCACCCCCCTTGCTAATGGCTACACCTTC. The gene calls are TRBV28 and TRBJ1-2; D call uncertain. Germline loops: CDR1 MDHEN, CDR2 SYDVKM. This CDR3 contains 12 residues. Trimming left V 7 bases short and J 6 bases short, with 12 bases between.

The chain carries TRBV5-1 and TRBJ2-3; D may match TRBD1 or TRBD2 (5 bases each). V lost 2 bases and J lost 0, with 10 bases in between. CDR1 SGHRS and CDR2 YFSETQ come from the germline V gene. The CDR3 runs 15 residues. CDR3 amino acids: CASSFGTASTDTQYF. Here the CDR3 DNA reads TGCGCCAGCAGCTTCGGGACCGCTAGCACAGATACGCAGTATTTT.

This chain's CDR3 is CASSYRESETQYF. CDR3 in DNA: TGTGCCAGCAGCTACAGGGAGTCGGAGACCCAGTACTTC. This chain uses TRBV5-4 with TRBJ2-5; tentatively, D is TRBD1 (6 bases). Between the trimmed V and J ends, which lost 3 bases and 5 bases, there was a span of 11 bases. This CDR3 spans 13 amino acids. Germline V gene lookup returns CDR1 SGHNT and CDR2 YYREEE (reference sequence).

This chain joins TRBV5-6 and TRBJ2-3, with 7 bases fitting TRBD2. This CDR3 comprises 16 residues. Germline CDR1 and CDR2: SGHDT and YYEEEE. The V segment lost 3 bases and the J segment 1 base; nucleotides outside the gene matches: 8. This CDR3 is CASSSTELARTDTQYF. The CDR3 DNA follows: TGTGCCAGCAGCTCAACCGAACTAGCGCGCACAGATACGCAGTATTTT.

This chain uses TRBV5-1 with TRBJ1-3; tentative D call: TRBD1 (6 bases). Germline CDR1 and CDR2: SGHRS and YFSETQ. The CDR3 sequence is 16 residues long. The V and J ends lost 4 bases and 4 bases respectively, with 18 bases between them. The CDR3: CASSLDRQAAGNTIYF. CDR3 DNA sequence: TGCGCCAGCAGCCTAGACAGGCAGGCAGCAGGAAACACCATATATTTT.

The gene calls are TRBV10-3 and TRBJ1-5; TRBD1 is a possible D gene (5 bases). The CDR3 spans 14 residues. The V gene's germline CDR1 is ENHRY and CDR2 SYGVKD. V lost 0 bases and J 7 bases, leaving 10 bases between the germline ends. In DNA form, the CDR3 reads TGTGCCATCAGTGAGTCGAGGCAGGGACAGCCCCAGCATTTT. Protein: CAISESRQGQPQHF.

On this clone: Other DNA sequences in this sample translate to the same CDR3. The rearrangement joins TRBV7-9 to TRBJ1-1; D is unresolved. The V end was cut by 4 bases, the J end by 7 bases, with 7 bases between. CDR3 size: 11 residues. Germline V CDR1 and CDR2: SEHNR, FQNEAQ (reference sequence). The CDR3 nucleotides are TGTGCCAGCAGCTCTGCCAATGAAGCTTTCTTT. As protein: CASSSANEAFF.

The chain carries TRBV28 and TRBJ2-7, with a weak D call TRBD1 (5 bases). The CDR3 contains 14 residues. Germline V gene sequence: CDR1 MDHEN, CDR2 SYDVKM. The V gene lost 7 bases and the J gene lost 3 bases, with 16 bases spanning the gap. Written as DNA, the CDR3 is TGTGCCAGCACCCAATCCGGACACCTCTACGAGCAGTACTTC. It is translated as CASTQSGHLYEQYF.

The chain couples TRBV7-6 to TRBJ2-2; 10 bases line up with TRBD2. Losses at the gene ends were 5 bases for V and 6 bases for J; bases not matched to a gene: 6. The CDR3 consists of 15 residues. Germline-derived CDR1 and CDR2 are SGHVS and FNYEAQ. In DNA form, the CDR3 reads TGTGCCAGCAGCCGCCTAGGACTAGCGGCCGGGGAGCTGTTTTTT. This sequence encodes CASSRLGLAAGELFF.

The V call is TRBV7-2, the J call TRBJ2-5; the D gene could be TRBD1 or TRBD2 (7 bases each). The CDR3 totals 16 residues. V dropped 3 bases and J dropped 5 bases, with 19 bases sitting between them. CDR1 SGHTA and CDR2 FQGNSA come from the germline V gene. CDR3 sequence reads: CASSFSRGGGAETQYF. Written as DNA, the CDR3 is TGTGCCAGCAGCTTTTCCCGGGGAGGGGGCGCGGAGACCCAGTACTTC.

The V call is TRBV18, the J call TRBJ2-7; 13 bases are shared with TRBD2. The CDR3 totals 16 residues. Trimming removed 6 bases from V and 3 bases from J; junction bases left unmatched: 8. The germline gives CDR1 KGHSH, CDR2 LQKENI. The CDR3 DNA reads TGTGCCAGCTCCTTCGGACTAGCGGGGGCCGACTACGAGCAGTACTTC. It specifies CASSFGLAGADYEQYF. The full variable domain, completed using reference TRBV18 and TRBJ2-7, is NAGVMQNPRHLVRRRGQEARLRCSPMKGHSHVYWYRQLPEEGLKFMVYLQKENIIDESGMPKERFSAEFPKEGPSILRIQQVVRGDSAAYFCASSFGLAGADYEQYFGPGTRLTVT.